This T cell receptor (beta chain) came from a study of cytomegalovirus exposure and HLA in healthy donors. V lost 2 bases and J 5 bases, leaving 10 bases between the germline ends. In germline, CDR1 is SGHRS, CDR2 YFSETQ. The CDR3 covers 14 residues. The PCR ran on 60 Vbeta and 13 Jbeta primers. Produced via immunoSEQ multiplex PCR; TCRdb's table is partial and in-frame only. The table gives about 92,000 clones; the top ten clones make up about 16% of it. This sequence originates from a man aged 50-60 years in good health and CMV-seropositive. The chain links TRBV5-1 to TRBJ2-2; TRBD2 might be the D (5 bases). The sequenced sample consisted of PBMCs. CDR3 amino acids: CASSFSGDTGELFF. CDR3 nucleotides: TGCGCCAGCAGCTTCTCCGGGGATACCGGGGAGCTGTTTTTT.